One TCR beta chain is described in this entry. The data derive from a study of blood T cell repertoires in COVID-19. In the study overall: The cDNA or gDNA used as material had been derived from T cells, B-cell-depleted T cells, or PBMCs.

The J segment lost 6 bases and the V segment lost 1 base, leaving 0 bases of the junction unmatched. The CDR3 is made up of 14 amino acids. The germline CDR1 and CDR2 sequences are MGHRA and YSYEKL. Method: immunoSEQ multiplex PCR; TCRdb's copy keeps in-frame clones and lacks some. Among about 170,000 clones listed, 80% to 85% were seen once. Sequencing was carried out using peripheral blood. The rearrangement uses TRBV4-1 and TRBJ1-5; 10 bases are a match to TRBD1. The receptor was derived from a man aged 65-85 years with active or convalescent COVID-19. CDR3 sequence reads: CASSQGTGGQPQHF. For the CDR3, the DNA is TGCGCCAGCAGCCAAGGGACAGGGGGTCAGCCCCAGCATTTT.